This TCR beta chain was captured by sequencing in a study of early T cells in non-severe SARS-CoV-2 infection. This clonotype has a count of ten or more. Germline CDR1 and CDR2: SGHAT and FQNNGV. Trimming pared 1 base from V and 0 bases from J, leaving 12 bases between. The CDR3 runs to 17 residues. In TCRdb, the 5' RACE reads were re-called with MiXCR into one record per CDR3 protein. This table holds approximately 27,000 distinct CDR3 sequences, about 9.5% found once. This TCR was sampled from an adult who was a healthcare worker with PCR-confirmed SARS-CoV-2 infection or an uninfected control (not recorded which). Sequenced: whole blood. The gene calls are TRBV11-2 and TRBJ2-2; D call uncertain. CDR3 DNA: TGTGCCAGCAGCTTAGCGCCGACGTGGGCGAACACCGGGGAGCTGTTTTTT. Translated: CASSLAPTWANTGELFF.